The 28 T cell receptor beta chains below all came from one sample that was sequenced in a study of T cell responses to AZD1222 COVID-19 vaccine (dated by TCRdb to about 2021). Receptors were amplified or captured by the immunoSEQ multiplex PCR assay. Entries here come from immuneACCESS through TCRdb and include only in-frame sequences with V and J called. Some clones fail to appear in such tables; in the studies checked, an unresolved V gene covers under half of the shortfall, and the cause of the remainder is unknown. This sample has fewer than 250,000 clones in its table, and about 93% of those were observed once. Clones ranked in the top ten supply 0.9% to 1.1% of the sample. What this sample's time point label stands for: baseline before first vaccination. Read against the paper, the sample's treatment or condition label means: meningococcal conjugate vaccine given as trial control. The specimen was peripheral blood, collected on day 0 of MenACWY control vaccination. The receptors stem from an adult in good health.

This chain joins TRBV28 and TRBJ2-7, with TRBD1 matching 9 bases. With V trimmed by 7 bases and J by 2 bases, 9 bases remained unmatched. Looked up from germline, CDR1 is MDHEN and CDR2 is SYDVKM. This CDR3 has 15 residues. CDR3 sequence: CASTRPTGGTYEQYF. CDR3 nucleotide sequence: TGTGCCAGCACCCGGCCGACAGGGGGTACCTACGAGCAGTACTTC.

The chain has TRBV5-1 and TRBJ1-1; D unclear. The CDR3 extends over 14 amino acids. Germline V gene lookup returns CDR1 SGHRS and CDR2 YFSETQ. V lost 4 bases to trimming and J lost 0 bases, with 10 bases between them. CDR3 in amino acids: CASSHGTMNTEAFF. As DNA, the CDR3 is TGCGCCAGCAGCCATGGAACAATGAACACTGAAGCTTTCTTT.

The V and J genes are TRBV19 and TRBJ1-1, with a weak D call TRBD1 (6 bases). The germline V gene encodes CDR1 LNHDA and CDR2 SQIVND (reference sequence). V was cut by 4 bases and J by 4 bases, with 10 bases left in between. The CDR3 consists of 13 residues. The DNA for the CDR3 is TGTGCCAGTAGTACAGGGGTGAGCACTGAAGCTTTCTTT. Translating gives CASSTGVSTEAFF.

The sample holds a few counts of this clone. The gene calls are TRBV30 and TRBJ1-6, with a tentative D call TRBD1 (6 bases). CDR1 and CDR2 (germline): GTSNPN, SVGIG (reference sequence). With 2 bases removed from V and 5 bases from J, the gap between germline ends came to 19 bases. The CDR3 runs 17 residues. The chain's CDR3 is CAWSRLVQTGHNSPLHF. As DNA, the CDR3 is TGTGCCTGGAGTCGCTTAGTCCAAACAGGGCATAATTCACCCCTCCACTTT.

The V call is TRBV7-2, the J call TRBJ1-4, with D unclear. With 1 base removed from V and 4 bases from J, the gap between germline ends came to 10 bases. The CDR3 sequence is 15 residues long. Germline CDR1 SGHTA, CDR2 FQGNSA. This chain's CDR3 is CASSLGGLGNEKLFF. The CDR3 region has the DNA TGTGCCAGCAGCTTAGGAGGGCTAGGTAATGAAAAACTGTTTTTT.

This clone is a singleton in its sample. The J gene is TRBJ1-1, the V gene TRBV5-4; D possibly corresponds to TRBD1 (6 bases). The V end was cut by 2 bases, the J end by 0 bases, with 17 bases between. Germline CDR1 SGHNT, CDR2 YYREEE (reference sequence). The CDR3 contains 17 residues. The CDR3 DNA follows: TGTGCCAGCAGCTTTGGGGGGGCAGGCGGTATGAACACTGAAGCTTTCTTT. Translation gives CASSFGGAGGMNTEAFF. Full variable domain (outside the CDR3, taken from reference TRBV5-4 and TRBJ1-1): ETGVTQSPTHLIKTRGQQVTLRCSSQSGHNTVSWYQQALGQGPQFIFQYYREEENGRGNFPPRFSGLQFPNYSSELNVNALELDDSALYLCASSFGGAGGMNTEAFFGQGTRLTVV.

This sequence joins TRBV3-1 (or the pseudogene TRBV3-2) and TRBJ1-2, with D unresolved. The V and J ends lost 4 bases and 8 bases respectively, with 20 bases between them. The CDR3 has 15 residues. The germline V gene encodes CDR1 LGHDT and CDR2 YNNKEL (reference sequence). CDR3 residues: CASSPSRVGGWGYTF. The CDR3 DNA reads TGTGCCAGCAGCCCGTCGCGTGTGGGAGGTTGGGGCTACACCTTC.

The chain links TRBV10-3 to TRBJ1-3; D call uncertain. The CDR3 totals 13 residues. Trimming cost V 9 bases and J 0 bases, with 9 bases left between them. CDR1 is ENHRY, CDR2 SYGVKD, per germline. CDR3 sequence: CAMKGDSGNTIYF. The CDR3 DNA is TGTGCCATGAAGGGTGACTCTGGAAACACCATATATTTT.

CDR3 region: CASRSGLNQPQHF. The DNA for the CDR3 is TGTGCCAGCAGATCGGGTCTCAATCAGCCCCAGCATTTT. This sequence joins TRBV6-6 and TRBJ1-5; no firm D call. Germline V gene lookup returns CDR1 MNHNY and CDR2 SVGAGI (reference sequence). The V and J ends lost 6 bases and 3 bases respectively, with 9 bases between them. There are 13 residues in the CDR3.

The genes are TRBV5-4 and TRBJ1-5; D is unclear. This CDR3 region has 12 residues. V was pared by 0 bases and J by 7 bases, with 5 bases between. Germline lookup yields CDR1 SGHNT and CDR2 YYREEE (reference sequence). The chain's CDR3 is CASSLDSQPQHF. The CDR3 DNA follows: TGTGCCAGCAGCTTGGATAGCCAGCCCCAGCATTTT.

CDR3 loop: CASSSSGGGDTQYF. The CDR3 DNA follows: TGTGCCAGCAGCTCCAGCGGGGGGGGAGATACGCAGTATTTT. This chain connects TRBV11-3 to TRBJ2-3; 10 nucleotides align to TRBD2. Germline assignment: CDR1 SGHNT and CDR2 YENEEA. This CDR3 is 14 amino acids long. Losses at the gene ends were 4 bases for V and 5 bases for J; bases not matched to a gene: 3.

The chain couples TRBV7-9 to TRBJ1-5; 7 nucleotides line up with TRBD1. This CDR3 contains 13 residues. Losses at the gene ends were 5 bases for V and 7 bases for J; bases not matched to a gene: 5. Per germline, CDR1 SEHNR and CDR2 FQNEAQ (reference sequence). The DNA for the CDR3 is TGTGCCAGCAGCCAAACAGGGGAACAGCCCCAGCATTTT. Its protein product is CASSQTGEQPQHF.

This chain joins TRBV18 and TRBJ1-2, with 9 bases matching TRBD1. This CDR3 contains 14 residues. The V gene's germline CDR1 is KGHSH and CDR2 LQKENI. Trimming at V came to 3 bases and at J to 8 bases, leaving 7 bases not matched to a gene. In DNA, the CDR3 is TGTGCCAGCTCACCCTTGGACAGGGGCATCGGCTACACCTTC. Its protein product is CASSPLDRGIGYTF.

The V gene is TRBV6-2 or TRBV6-3, the J gene TRBJ2-7, with D uncertain. The V end lost 0 bases, the J end lost 0 bases, and 6 bases lay between the germline ends. The germline CDR1 and CDR2 sequences are MNHEY and SVGEGT. The CDR3 length is 14 residues. Here the CDR3 reads CASSYSLASYEQYF. The CDR3 coding sequence is TGTGCCAGCAGTTACTCACTGGCCTCCTACGAGCAGTACTTC.

For the CDR3, the DNA is TGTGCCAGCAAACACCCCGGGGGGTACAATGAGCAGTTCTTC. This translates into CASKHPGGYNEQFF. J is TRBJ2-1 and V is TRBV3-1 (or the pseudogene TRBV3-2), with 7 nucleotides matching TRBD2. Germline CDR1 reads LGHDT; CDR2 reads YNNKEL (reference sequence). This CDR3 contains 14 residues. The V and J ends lost 7 bases and 4 bases, in that order; junction bases with no gene match: 7.

The chain carries TRBV7-8 and TRBJ1-5; possibly TRBD1 for D (5 bases). This CDR3 comprises 13 residues. Germline V lookup: CDR1 SGHVS, CDR2 FQNEAQ. Trimming pared 3 bases from V and 3 bases from J, leaving 6 bases between. The CDR3 DNA reads as TGTGCCAGCAGCTTGGGGCCCAATCAGCCCCAGCATTTT. Its translation: CASSLGPNQPQHF.

This clone was seen a single time. The chain recombines TRBV21-1 with TRBJ2-2. TRBV21-1 is deemed a pseudogene. The CDR3 has 15 residues. The CDR3 loop reads CASSKREGAPGELFF. The CDR3 nucleotides read TGTGCCAGCAGCAAAAGGGAGGGGGCGCCCGGGGAGCTGTTTTTT.

V usage is TRBV4-2 and J usage is TRBJ1-2; tentative D call: TRBD1 (6 bases). The CDR3 is 15 amino acids. CDR1 and CDR2 (germline): LGHNA, YNFKEQ. V gave up 0 bases and J gave up 4 bases, with 12 bases separating them. This CDR3 reads CASSQDREQGYGYTF. The CDR3 coding sequence is TGTGCCAGCAGCCAAGACCGGGAACAGGGCTATGGCTACACCTTC.

This chain links TRBV29-1 with TRBJ1-1, with a tentative D call TRBD1 (6 bases). Germline V gene sequence: CDR1 SQVTM, CDR2 ANQGSEA. This CDR3 region has 15 residues. V dropped 4 bases and J dropped 5 bases, with 20 bases sitting between them. DNA for the CDR3: TGCAGCGTTGGGGGGGGGCCAACATCCCGGACTGAAGCTTTCTTT. It codes for CSVGGGPTSRTEAFF.

V and J are TRBV11-2 and TRBJ2-3; tentatively, D is TRBD1 (6 bases). The CDR3 has 13 residues. Between the trimmed V and J ends, which lost 5 bases and 8 bases, there was a span of 14 bases. The germline V gene encodes CDR1 SGHAT and CDR2 FQNNGV. CDR3 DNA: TGTGCCAGCAGCACACAGGGCCGTGCTACGCAGTATTTT. As protein: CASSTQGRATQYF.

The genes are TRBV27 and TRBJ1-6; 7 bases line up with TRBD1. The CDR3 totals 15 residues. V dropped 4 bases and J dropped 9; count of bases not matched to a gene: 9. Germline-derived CDR1 and CDR2 are MNHEY and SMNVEV (reference sequence). The CDR3 region has the DNA TGTGCCAGCAGTTACGAACAGGGGTTGAGTTCACCCCTCCACTTT. It specifies CASSYEQGLSSPLHF.

This clone has just one count. The chain employs TRBV4-1 and TRBJ1-5; D possibly corresponds to TRBD1 (5 bases). Germline values: CDR1 MGHRA, CDR2 YSYEKL. V was trimmed by 5 bases and J by 6 bases, leaving 14 bases between them. The CDR3 sequence is 14 residues long. The CDR3 region is CASSGAAILQPQHF. The CDR3, as DNA: TGCGCCAGCAGCGGGGCAGCGATACTTCAGCCCCAGCATTTT.

The chain recombines TRBV7-9 with TRBJ1-2; 10 bases are a match to TRBD1. Germline lookup yields CDR1 SEHNR and CDR2 FQNEAQ (reference sequence). The junction had 9 bases not matched to a gene; V was cut back by 5 bases and J by 6 bases. This CDR3 has 15 residues. The CDR3 loop reads CASSLVGQGNHGYTF. In DNA form, the CDR3 reads TGTGCCAGCAGCCTAGTGGGACAGGGGAATCATGGCTACACCTTC.

The V call is TRBV3-1 (or the pseudogene TRBV3-2), the J call TRBJ1-1; TRBD1 might be the D (5 bases). The germline V gene has CDR1 LGHDT and CDR2 YNNKEL (reference sequence). V lost 1 base, J lost 6 bases, and 15 bases lay in between. This CDR3 comprises 15 residues. The CDR3 sequence: CASSQGAALGAEAFF. For the CDR3, the DNA is TGTGCCAGCAGCCAAGGGGCGGCGTTAGGGGCTGAAGCTTTCTTT.

The chain uses TRBV5-1 and TRBJ2-1; D not certain. CDR1 and CDR2 from the germline V gene are SGHRS and YFSETQ. This CDR3 has 14 residues. V lost 0 bases, J lost 6 bases, and 10 bases lay in between. CDR3 in amino acids: CASSLGPSGNEQFF. CDR3 coding DNA: TGCGCCAGCAGCTTGGGACCCTCCGGCAATGAGCAGTTCTTC.

V is TRBV30 and J is TRBJ2-7; a possible D gene is TRBD1 (6 bases). The germline CDR1 and CDR2 sequences are GTSNPN and SVGIG (reference sequence). V was shortened by 1 base and J by 2 bases, with 6 bases between the two germline ends. The CDR3 spans 12 residues. Here the CDR3 reads CAWSGGPYEQYF. In nucleotides, the CDR3 is TGTGCCTGGAGTGGGGGGCCCTACGAGCAGTACTTC.

J is TRBJ2-2 and V is TRBV6-4, with 8 bases fitting TRBD1. V lost 11 bases to trimming and J lost 7 bases; unmatched junction nucleotides: 6. Germline V lookup: CDR1 MRHNA, CDR2 SNTAGT. There are 12 residues in the CDR3. The CDR3 spells CAARGPGGELFF. The CDR3 nucleotides are TGTGCCGCCAGGGGGCCCGGCGGGGAGCTGTTTTTT.

CDR3 bases: TGTGCCAGCAGGACAGGCGGCTATGGCTACACCTTC. Encoded protein: CASRTGGYGYTF. The rearrangement uses TRBV25-1 and TRBJ1-2; tentatively, D is TRBD1 (6 bases). The CDR3 consists of 12 residues. V shed 6 bases and J shed 4 bases, with 9 bases lying between them. CDR1 is MGHDK and CDR2 is SYGVNS in the germline V gene.